Listed below are T cell receptor beta chains from one sample, sequenced in a study of blood T cell repertoires in COVID-19. Assay: immunoSEQ multiplex PCR; the TCRdb copy retains only in-frame clones and omits some. The sample has approximately 130,000 clones, over 55% seen once. Sequencing was carried out using peripheral blood. These receptors originate from a woman aged 70-85 years with acute or convalescent COVID-19. CDR3s include the opening cysteine and the closing phenylalanine or tryptophan. The D gene is left open where the match is weak. Rows may omit the clone size; those that give it use once, few, many or a size class.

NA	TRBD2	TRBV4-1	TRBJ2-1	TGCGCCAGCAGCCAAGATCTCGCTAGCGGGATAGACAATGAGCAGTTCTTC	CASSQDLASGIDNEQFF
NA	NA	TRBV7-3	TRBJ2-2	TGTGCCAGCAGCTCAGACGGAGGGACCGGGGAGCTGTTTTTT	CASSSDGGTGELFF
once	NA	TRBV7-2	TRBJ1-5	TGTGCCAGCAGCGCCAGCGGGATCACTCAGCCCCAGCATTTT	CASSASGITQPQHF
NA	TRBD1	TRBV7-2	TRBJ2-5	TGTGCCAGCAGCTTAATCTTCGGGACAGGGATACGAGAGACCCAGTACTTC	CASSLIFGTGIRETQYF
few	NA	TRBV15	TRBJ2-1	TGTGCCACCAGCAGAGACAGGGGCCTCTACAATGAGCAGTTCTTC	CATSRDRGLYNEQFF
NA	TRBD1	TRBV9	TRBJ2-5	TGTGCCAGCAGCTGGACAGGGGGCGTTGAGGAGACCCAGTACTTC	CASSWTGGVEETQYF
NA	TRBD1	TRBV19	TRBJ1-1	TGTGCCAGTAGTATCCAGGGGGTGACTGAAGCTTTCTTT	CASSIQGVTEAFF
NA	NA	TRBV29-1	TRBJ2-7	TGCAGCGTTGAACAGGGTGACGAGCAGTACTTC	CSVEQGDEQYF
NA	NA	TRBV18	TRBJ1-6	TGTGCCAGCTCACCCCCTCTGCTGAGCTCCTATAATTCACCCCTCCACTTT	CASSPPLLSSYNSPLHF
NA	TRBD2	TRBV3-1/TRBV3-2	TRBJ2-7	TGTGCCAGCAGCCAAGGTAGCGGGGGAATCTACGAGCAGTACTTC	CASSQGSGGIYEQYF
NA	NA	TRBV5-4	TRBJ1-2	TGTGCCAGCAGCGGGGGGTCCAGCTATGGCTACACCTTC	CASSGGSSYGYTF
NA	NA	TRBV12-3/TRBV12-4	TRBJ2-3	TGTGCCAGCAGTTTAATGCAGGATACGCAGTATTTT	CASSLMQDTQYF
NA	TRBD1	TRBV29-1	TRBJ2-7	TGCAGCGTTGAGGACAGGCCTATCTCCTACGAGCAGTACTTC	CSVEDRPISYEQYF
NA	TRBD1	TRBV5-1	TRBJ1-5	TGCGCCAGCAGCTATACAGGGGGCAAGGGTCAGCCCCAGCATTTT	CASSYTGGKGQPQHF
NA	NA	TRBV12-3/TRBV12-4	TRBJ1-2	TGTGCCAGCAGTTTAAGGGGCGAGCATGGCTACACCTTC	CASSLRGEHGYTF
NA	TRBD2	TRBV2	TRBJ2-1	TGTGCCAGCAGCCCGACGGGGGGGCGGGGTGAGCAGTTCTTC	CASSPTGGRGEQFF
NA	TRBD2	TRBV11-3	TRBJ2-1	TGTGCCAGCAGTAGCGGGGTTCTCGGAGAGCAGTTCTTC	CASSSGVLGEQFF
NA	TRBD1	TRBV2	TRBJ2-1	TGTGCCAGCAGTCGACAGGGGGCAAATGAGCAGTTCTTC	CASSRQGANEQFF
NA	TRBD1	TRBV7-8	TRBJ1-1	TGTGCCAGCAGCTATAGCCAGGGGGCAGACACTGAAGCTTTCTTT	CASSYSQGADTEAFF
NA	TRBD1	TRBV5-1	TRBJ2-1	TGCGCCAGCAGCTCAACCGGGACAGGGCGCAATGAGCAGTTCTTC	CASSSTGTGRNEQFF
NA	NA	TRBV29-1	TRBJ1-4	TGCAGCGCCATGGGGCATAATGAAAAACTGTTTTTT	CSAMGHNEKLFF
NA	NA	TRBV7-2	TRBJ2-7	TGTGCCAGCAGCTCCCCAGGGATAAACGAGCAGTACTTC	CASSSPGINEQYF
NA	NA	TRBV28	TRBJ1-1	TGTGCCAGCAGTATTCCCTTCTCTGAAGCTTTCTTT	CASSIPFSEAFF
NA	NA	TRBV2	TRBJ2-6	TGTGCCAGCAGGTCAGAGGCAACTGGGGCCAACGTCCTGACTTTC	CASRSEATGANVLTF
once	NA	TRBV5-1	TRBJ1-2	TGCGCCAGCAGCTTGGGTTCGGAAAACAGCTATGGCTACACCTTC	CASSLGSENSYGYTF
NA	TRBD1	TRBV11-2	TRBJ1-3	TGTGCCAGCAGCTCGACAGGGGCGATAGGAAACACCATATATTTT	CASSSTGAIGNTIYF
few	TRBD2	TRBV2	TRBJ2-7	TGTGCCAGCAGTGAATCGGCCGGGAGGTTCGACGAGCAGTACTTC	CASSESAGRFDEQYF
NA	NA	TRBV5-1	TRBJ1-2	TGCGCCAGCAGCTTGGAGGGGCCAAAGGGCTATGGCTACACCTTC	CASSLEGPKGYGYTF
NA	TRBD2	TRBV4-3	TRBJ2-3	TGCGCCAGCAGCCAAAGACGGGGGGGAGGAGCAGATACGCAGTATTTT	CASSQRRGGGADTQYF
NA	TRBD1	TRBV6-5	TRBJ1-5	TGTGCCAGCATTATACAGGGGGATAGGGGCCAGCCCCAGCATTTT	CASIIQGDRGQPQHF
NA	TRBD1	TRBV5-5	TRBJ2-7	TGTGCCAGCAGCTTGGGTGGACAGGAGCCCTACGAGCAGTACTTC	CASSLGGQEPYEQYF
NA	NA	TRBV25-1	TRBJ2-1	TGTGCCAGCAGTGAATGGACGGGAAGCTCCTACAATGAGCAGTTCTTC	CASSEWTGSSYNEQFF
NA	TRBD2	TRBV4-1	TRBJ2-1	TGCGCCAGCAGCCAACCAGCGGGGGTTCACAATGAGCAGTTCTTC	CASSQPAGVHNEQFF
few	TRBD1	TRBV15	TRBJ2-2	TGTGCCACCAGCAGCGGGGCTACAGGGGCAACGCCCGGCACCGGGGAGCTGTTTTTT	CATSSGATGATPGTGELFF
few	NA	TRBV4-3	TRBJ1-3	TGCGCCAGCAGCCAAGATTTGTCATCGAGCTCTGGAAACACCATATATTTT	CASSQDLSSSSGNTIYF
NA	NA	TRBV10-3	TRBJ2-7	TGTGCCATCAGTGCCACCGGGACAAGATCCTACGAGCAGTACTTC	CAISATGTRSYEQYF
few	TRBD2	TRBV4-3	TRBJ2-1	TGCGCCAGCAGCCAAGATGTCACCGGGACTAGCCCCTACAATGAGCAGTTCTTC	CASSQDVTGTSPYNEQFF
NA	TRBD2	TRBV15	TRBJ2-7	TGTGCCACCAGCAGAGATCCGGGAGGGAGCTCCTACGAGCAGTACTTC	CATSRDPGGSSYEQYF
few	NA	TRBV6-6	TRBJ1-1	TGTGCCAGCAGTTACTCAGGGGGAACCGTCCATGAAGCTTTCTTT	CASSYSGGTVHEAFF
NA	TRBD2	TRBV7-9	TRBJ2-1	TGTGCCAGCAGCTCCCAGACTAGCGGGAAAACGAATGAGCAGTTCTTC	CASSSQTSGKTNEQFF
NA	NA	TRBV6-5	TRBJ2-2	TGTGCCAGCAGTTACTCTGGCCCGGGGGTCACCGGGGAGCTGTTTTTT	CASSYSGPGVTGELFF
few	TRBD1	TRBV12-3/TRBV12-4	TRBJ1-2	TGTGCCAGCAGTACAACAGGGGTCGTTGGCTACACCTTC	CASSTTGVVGYTF
NA	NA	TRBV27	TRBJ2-7	TGTGCCAGCAGCTTTGCGAGCTCCTACGAGCAGTACTTC	CASSFASSYEQYF
NA	TRBD1	TRBV29-1	TRBJ2-7	TGCAGCGTGTCCGGGACAGGGAACATCCGTGAGCAGTACTTC	CSVSGTGNIREQYF
NA	NA	TRBV4-1	TRBJ2-2	TGCGCCAGCAGCCAAGATCTCCGTAACACCGGGGAGCTGTTTTTT	CASSQDLRNTGELFF